This is a list of T cell receptor beta chains from one sample in a study of blood T cell repertoires in COVID-19. Assay: immunoSEQ multiplex PCR; the TCRdb copy retains only in-frame clones and omits some. There are about 330,000 clones in the sample; 80% to 95% occur only once, and roughly 20% lies in the top ten. Sequencing was carried out using PBMCs or T cells enriched from blood (not recorded which). The receptors derive from a woman aged 25-40 years who had recovered from COVID-19. The CDR3 runs from the conserved cysteine through the conserved F or W. Fields, in order: V gene, D gene, J gene, clone size, CDR3 protein, CDR3 DNA. D genes are given only for firm matches. Clone size is given for some rows only: seen once, a few or many times, or a class if the clone is expanded.

v_call: TRBV7-2
d_call: TRBD1
j_call: TRBJ1-3
clone_size: -
cdr3_aa: CASSTYRGLIAGNTIYF
cdr3_nt: TGTGCCAGCAGCACTTACAGGGGGCTAATAGCTGGAAACACCATATATTTT

v_call: TRBV19
d_call: TRBD2
j_call: TRBJ2-1
clone_size: -
cdr3_aa: CASSKLLLAGTYNEQFF
cdr3_nt: TGTGCCAGTAGTAAATTGCTTCTAGCGGGAACCTACAATGAGCAGTTCTTC

v_call: TRBV7-8
d_call: -
j_call: TRBJ1-2
clone_size: -
cdr3_aa: CASSPLDRANYGYTF
cdr3_nt: TGTGCCAGCAGCCCGCTGGACAGAGCTAACTATGGCTACACCTTC

v_call: TRBV7-2
d_call: TRBD2
j_call: TRBJ2-7
clone_size: -
cdr3_aa: CASRGGLAGDYEQYF
cdr3_nt: TGTGCCAGCAGGGGGGGACTAGCTGGTGACTACGAGCAGTACTTC

v_call: TRBV7-2
d_call: TRBD1
j_call: TRBJ2-7
clone_size: -
cdr3_aa: CASSPTRGPDEQYF
cdr3_nt: TGTGCCAGCAGCCCAACCAGGGGGCCTGACGAGCAGTACTTC

v_call: TRBV11-3
d_call: TRBD1
j_call: TRBJ2-1
clone_size: once
cdr3_aa: CASSQDREFGEQFF
cdr3_nt: TGTGCCAGCAGCCAGGACAGGGAATTTGGTGAGCAGTTCTTC

v_call: TRBV9
d_call: TRBD1
j_call: TRBJ2-5
clone_size: -
cdr3_aa: CASSVRRQGSVETQYF
cdr3_nt: TGTGCCAGCAGCGTACGCCGACAGGGAAGTGTAGAGACCCAGTACTTC

v_call: TRBV28
d_call: -
j_call: TRBJ2-7
clone_size: -
cdr3_aa: CASTLLGVRLYF
cdr3_nt: TGTGCCAGCACCCTATTAGGGGTTCGACTGTACTTC

v_call: TRBV5-5
d_call: -
j_call: TRBJ2-1
clone_size: -
cdr3_aa: CASSLAGNEQFF
cdr3_nt: TGTGCCAGCAGCTTGGCAGGCAACGAGCAGTTCTTC

v_call: TRBV19
d_call: -
j_call: TRBJ2-7
clone_size: -
cdr3_aa: CASSIAGTHYEQYF
cdr3_nt: TGTGCCAGTAGTATTGCGGGAACTCACTACGAGCAGTACTTC

v_call: TRBV29-1
d_call: TRBD2
j_call: TRBJ2-4
clone_size: -
cdr3_aa: CSGRGVDKNIQYF
cdr3_nt: TGCAGCGGCCGGGGGGTTGACAAAAACATTCAGTACTTC

v_call: TRBV27
d_call: -
j_call: TRBJ2-7
clone_size: -
cdr3_aa: CASSRGIPGTTYEQYF
cdr3_nt: TGTGCCAGCAGTAGAGGGATACCAGGGACAACCTACGAGCAGTACTTC

v_call: TRBV5-4
d_call: TRBD2
j_call: TRBJ2-1
clone_size: -
cdr3_aa: CASSAGTSGSDEQFF
cdr3_nt: TGTGCCAGCAGTGCCGGGACTAGCGGGAGCGATGAGCAGTTCTTC

v_call: TRBV2
d_call: -
j_call: TRBJ2-5
clone_size: -
cdr3_aa: CASMGRQEGETQYF
cdr3_nt: TGTGCCAGCATGGGCCGCCAGGAGGGAGAGACCCAGTACTTC